This T cell receptor (beta chain) derives from a study of blood T cell repertoires in COVID-19. Study-level background: Sites in the United States, Italy and Spain provided acute and convalescent COVID-19 samples. From T cells, B-cell-depleted T cells, or PBMCs came the material, which was cDNA or gDNA.

This clone was counted a few times. In the original analysis: The assay estimated nucleated cells by amplifying reference gene primers. The data were produced by immunoSEQ multiplex PCR, yet TCRdb's version contains in-frame clones alone and is incomplete. The D gene and trimming were derived from the DNA, and the V and J assignments and clone size from that table. The sample yields some 250,000 clones, 70% to 90% seen once. The CDR3 runs to 13 residues. In germline, CDR1 is GTSNPN, CDR2 SVGIG (reference sequence). V trimming: 5 bases; J trimming: 3 bases; junction bases outside the gene matches: 7. V usage is TRBV30 and J usage is TRBJ2-7; 7 nucleotides line up with TRBD2. The TCR comes from a woman between 25 and 40 years old with acute or convalescent COVID-19. The sample comprised peripheral blood. The CDR3 DNA is TGTGCCTGGGGACTAGGGCGGGTCTACGAGCAGTACTTC. It specifies CAWGLGRVYEQYF. Together with reference TRBV30 and TRBJ2-7, the CDR3 gives the full variable domain: SQTIHQWPATLVQPVGSPLSLECTVEGTSNPNLYWYRQAAGRGLQLLFYSVGIGQISSEVPQNLSASRPQDRQFILSSKKLLLSDSGFYLCAWGLGRVYEQYFGPGTRLTVT.